Listed here are 23 T cell receptor beta chains from one sample, sequenced in a study of molecular identifiers for immune sequencing clone quantification. TCRdb passed the PCR reads through MiXCR, listing each CDR3 protein once. The sample holds under 800,000 distinct CDR3 sequences; over 25% are singletons and the top ten take about 0.73%. Specimen: naive CD8+ T cells from blood, with Jurkat cell RNA spiked in. Specified subset: FACS-sorted CD8+CD4-CCR7+CD45RA+ naive T cells. These receptor sequences come from a human donor in good health. Some libraries in this study had Jurkat cell RNA spiked in.

The chain combines TRBV6-2 or TRBV6-3 with TRBJ2-5, with 9 positions matching TRBD2. Germline V gene sequence: CDR1 MNHEY, CDR2 SVGEGT. The CDR3 contains 16 residues. V was clipped by 6 bases and J by 3 bases; unmatched bases: 11. This CDR3 is CASRITTSGREETQYF. The CDR3 DNA is TGTGCCAGCAGAATAACGACTAGCGGAAGAGAAGAGACCCAGTACTTC.

This clonotype was recorded many times. V is TRBV7-9 and J is TRBJ1-1; no reliable D call. The CDR3 is 11 amino acids. The V end was cut by 5 bases, the J end by 6 bases, with 7 bases between. Germline loops: CDR1 SEHNR, CDR2 FQNEAQ (reference sequence). The CDR3 DNA is TGTGCCAGCAGCCCCAAGGCTGAAGCTTTCTTT. Translating it yields CASSPKAEAFF.

Regarding this clonotype: The missing conserved phenylalanine or tryptophan at the end of this CDR3 makes a read error likely. This sequence joins TRBV19 and TRBJ1-2; weak D call: TRBD1 (6 bases). The CDR3 spans 14 residues. CDR1 and CDR2 from the germline V gene are LNHDA and SQIVND (reference sequence). V was pared by 7 bases and J by 4 bases, with 16 bases between. The CDR3 loop reads CASTLMTGGYGYTS. The CDR3 DNA sequence: TGTGCCAGTACCCTAATGACAGGCGGCTATGGCTACACCTCC.

Ten or more counts support this clonotype. This rearrangement joins TRBV2 to TRBJ2-2, with TRBD1 matching over 7 bases. CDR1 and CDR2 from the germline V gene are SNHLY and FYNNEI. The CDR3 sequence is 13 residues long. J was trimmed by 4 bases and V by 5 bases; bases with no gene match: 1. DNA of the CDR3: TGTGCCAGCAGTACAGGGGTCACCGGGGAGCTGTTTTTT. It specifies CASSTGVTGELFF.

The chain carries TRBV27 and TRBJ2-1; no clear D. Per germline, CDR1 MNHEY and CDR2 SMNVEV (reference sequence). This CDR3 has 15 amino acids. V was shortened by 6 bases and J by 4 bases, with 16 bases between the two germline ends. The CDR3 bases are TGTGCCAGCAGCTACCGGGCAGGAAATTACAATGAGCAGTTCTTC. Its protein product is CASSYRAGNYNEQFF.

This clonotype has only a few counts. The chain has TRBV4-2 and TRBJ2-7; either TRBD1 or TRBD2 may supply D (6 bases each). Trimming shortened V by 1 base and J by 4 bases, and 14 bases separated the two germline ends. Germline lookup yields CDR1 LGHNA and CDR2 YNFKEQ. There are 15 residues in the CDR3. The CDR3 DNA follows: TGTGCCAGCAGCCAAGGTCGGGGGCCGGGATACGAGCAGTACTTC. This sequence encodes CASSQGRGPGYEQYF.

To note about this clonotype: Relative to the germline gene, one junction end is altered; a read error may explain this. The CDR3 sequence: CASREGLAVTDTQCF. The CDR3 region has the DNA TGTGCCAGCAGGGAAGGACTAGCGGTCACAGATACGCAGTGTTTT. V is TRBV7-2 and J is TRBJ2-3; 10 bases are shared with TRBD2. The CDR3 spans 15 residues. CDR1 SGHTA and CDR2 FQGNSA come from the germline V gene.

Regarding this clonotype: Just one base apart from a much larger clone, this may be a read error. The J gene is TRBJ2-3, the V gene TRBV13; 12 bases fit TRBD2. The germline CDR1 and CDR2 sequences are PRHDT and FYEKMQ (reference sequence). The CDR3 has 15 residues. J was trimmed by 4 bases and V by 5 bases; bases with no gene match: 4. CDR3 loop: CASSETSGSPDTQYF. The CDR3 coding sequence is TGTGCCAGCAGCGAGACTAGCGGGAGCCCAGATACGCAGTATTTT. The full variable domain, with the rest looked up from reference TRBV13 and TRBJ2-3, is AAGVIQSPRHLIKEKRETATLKCYPIPRHDTVYWYQQGPGQDPQFLISFYEKMQSDKGSIPDRFSAQQFSDYHSELNMSSLELGDSALYFCASSETSGSPDTQYFGPGTRLTVL.

As concerns this clonotype: Its ends do not fully match the called genes, so a read error is possible. The rearrangement joins TRBV20-1 to TRBJ2-7; D gene ambiguous. CDR1 DFQATT and CDR2 SNEGSKA come from the germline V gene (reference sequence). The CDR3 runs to 13 residues. CDR3 sequence reads: CRARAGRSSEQSF. The DNA for the CDR3 is TGCCGTGCTCGCGCCGGTCGCTCCTCCGAGCAGTCCTTC.

The chain recombines TRBV12-3 or TRBV12-4 with TRBJ1-5; 10 bases are shared with TRBD1. V was clipped by 6 bases and J by 6 bases; unmatched bases: 11. The CDR3 extends over 16 amino acids. The CDR3 DNA reads TGTGCCAGCAGCTTTGCCGGGACAGGGGAAGGTCAGCCCCAGCATTTT. As protein: CASSFAGTGEGQPQHF.

This clonotype was observed many times. The chain joins TRBV2 to TRBJ2-7; 7 bases align to TRBD2. Germline loops: CDR1 SNHLY, CDR2 FYNNEI. The CDR3 covers 14 residues. V trimming: 1 base; J trimming: 4 bases; junction bases outside the gene matches: 4. The CDR3 spells CASSEGGLLYEQYF. For the CDR3, the DNA is TGTGCCAGCAGTGAAGGGGGACTACTGTACGAGCAGTACTTC.

There are a few counts of this clonotype. The chain carries TRBV29-1 and TRBJ2-1; TRBD1 matches 9 bases. Germline V gene data show CDR1 as SQVTM and CDR2 as ANQGSEA. V shed 4 bases, J shed 6 bases, and the junction held 13 bases outside the gene matches. The length of the CDR3 is 16 residues. The CDR3 reads CSVARTGTGMVNEQFF. Here the CDR3 DNA reads TGCAGCGTTGCGAGAACCGGGACAGGGATGGTCAATGAGCAGTTCTTC.

This clonotype was picked up a small number of times. This chain connects TRBV2 to TRBJ1-2; maybe TRBD1 (5 bases). Looked up from germline, CDR1 is SNHLY and CDR2 is FYNNEI. The V and J ends lost 6 bases and 3 bases respectively, with 20 bases between them. The CDR3 consists of 16 residues. CDR3: CASRTRDPPTHYGYTF. The CDR3 bases are TGTGCCAGCAGGACCAGGGATCCACCTACTCACTATGGCTACACCTTC.

With regard to this clonotype: At one end the junction does not follow the germline gene, possibly because of a read error. The CDR3 here is CACSLARTGDSYEQYF. The CDR3 DNA is TGCGCCTGCAGCTTGGCCCGGACGGGGGATTCCTACGAGCAGTACTTC. The chain links TRBV5-1 to TRBJ2-7; D is perhaps TRBD2 (6 bases). From germline, CDR1 is SGHRS and CDR2 YFSETQ. The CDR3 is 16 amino acids.

V usage is TRBV4-3 and J usage is TRBJ1-6; D might be TRBD1 (6 bases). In germline, CDR1 is LGHNA, CDR2 YSLEER. V was cut by 1 base and J by 2 bases, with 9 bases left in between. This CDR3 has 16 residues. The CDR3 is CASSQVDRTYNSPLHF. The CDR3 nucleotides are TGCGCCAGCAGCCAAGTGGACAGAACCTATAATTCACCCCTCCACTTT.

Only a few counts were recorded for this clonotype. The V call is TRBV5-6, the J call TRBJ2-3; the match to TRBD2 covers 9 bases. Germline-derived CDR1 and CDR2 are SGHDT and YYEEEE. The CDR3 is 23 amino acids. J lost 4 bases, V lost 5 bases, and 32 bases had no gene match. The CDR3 coding sequence is TGTGCCAGCAGATCACTTGTGGTCGGTCGGCAGGGAGGCACTAGCGGGCGATCAGATACGCAGTATTTT. This sequence encodes CASRSLVVGRQGGTSGRSDTQYF.

This clonotype has only a few counts. The chain links TRBV30 to TRBJ1-5; D gene unclear. V lost 2 bases to trimming and J lost 2 bases, with 7 bases between them. Germline CDR1 and CDR2: GTSNPN and SVGIG (reference sequence). There are 13 residues in the CDR3. CDR3 nucleotide sequence: TGTGCCTGGAGTTCTACAGGCAATCAGCCCCAGCATTTT. Its protein product is CAWSSTGNQPQHF.

This clonotype has ten or more counts. This chain uses TRBV18 with TRBJ2-3; a weak D match, TRBD1 (6 bases). CDR1 is KGHSH, CDR2 LQKENI, per germline. This CDR3 is built from 16 residues. The V gene lost 3 bases and the J gene lost 2 bases, with 15 bases spanning the gap. CDR3 nucleotide sequence: TGTGCCAGCTCACCTGACGACAGGACCTACACAGATACGCAGTATTTT. Encoded protein: CASSPDDRTYTDTQYF.

The CDR3, as DNA: TGTGCCAGCAGCTCAAGGACTCTCGCGGCCTCCTACAATGAGCAGTTCTTC. Amino acids: CASSSRTLAASYNEQFF. This chain connects TRBV7-9 to TRBJ2-1; a possible D gene is TRBD2 (5 bases). The CDR3 is 17 residues long. V gave up 4 bases and J gave up 0 bases, with 16 bases separating them. The germline gives CDR1 SEHNR, CDR2 FQNEAQ (reference sequence).

This clonotype was recorded at least ten times. This rearrangement joins TRBV7-2 to TRBJ1-2; D uncertain. The CDR3 spans 13 residues. Between the trimmed V and J ends, which lost 3 bases and 3 bases, there was a span of 8 bases. CDR1 and CDR2 (germline): SGHTA, FQGNSA. In DNA, the CDR3 is TGTGCCAGCAGCTTCCTATCCGACTATGGCTACACCTTC. As protein: CASSFLSDYGYTF.

In regard to this clonotype: The junction departs from the called germline gene at one end, perhaps through a read error. The chain couples TRBV3-1 to TRBJ2-3; 10 bases are a match to TRBD2. CDR1 is LGHDT and CDR2 is YNNKEL in the germline V gene (reference sequence). The CDR3 totals 18 residues. The CDR3 nucleotides are TGTGCCAGCAGCCAAGTTCTAGCGGGGGTCACTAGCATAGATACGCAGTATTTT. Translation gives CASSQVLAGVTSIDTQYF.

This sequence joins TRBV4-1 and TRBJ2-1; D is unresolved. Germline V lookup: CDR1 MGHRA, CDR2 YSYEKL. V was pared by 2 bases and J by 3 bases, with 11 bases between. CDR3 length: 15 amino acids. The CDR3 nucleotides read TGCGCCAGCAGCCAACCGAGCAGTTACTACAATGAGCAGTTCTTC. It specifies CASSQPSSYYNEQFF.

Comments on this clonotype: The junction does not match germline at one end; this may be a read error. As DNA, the CDR3 is TGTGCCAGCTCACGGGATTACAACGCCGAAAAACCGTTTTTT. It yields the protein CASSRDYNAEKPFF. The V call is TRBV18, the J call TRBJ1-4; D call uncertain. CDR1 and CDR2 from the germline V gene are KGHSH and LQKENI. This CDR3 is 14 amino acids long.